Here is one T cell receptor beta chain with its context. The data were produced by immunoSEQ multiplex PCR, yet TCRdb's version contains in-frame clones alone and is incomplete. The data contain about 86,000 clones, approximately 89% of them seen just once; the ten biggest clones take up roughly 10%. Germline-derived CDR1 and CDR2 are MNHEY and SMNVEV (reference sequence). V was pared by 4 bases and J by 4 bases, with 5 bases of the junction left unmatched. The CDR3 spans 14 residues. Each patient relapsed following autologous stem cell transplantation, and prior brentuximab vedotin exposure differed. The entry originates in a study of PD-1 blockade in classical Hodgkin lymphoma.

Sample: peripheral blood mononuclear cells (PBMCs), taken before the second cycle of nivolumab. This TCR derives from a human donor with classical Hodgkin lymphoma. The J gene is TRBJ2-7, the V gene TRBV27, with 9 bases fitting TRBD2. CDR3 sequence: CASSSGLASYEQYF. In DNA form, the CDR3 reads TGTGCCAGCAGTTCGGGACTAGCATCATACGAGCAGTACTTC.